This T cell receptor (beta chain) came from a study of T cell repertoires in cytomegalovirus infection. Whole-study context: Both CMV infection and a matching HLA type were indicated by public TCR beta signatures. Study results and limitations: Predominance within the ex vivo response was attributable to HLA-C-restricted CMV-specific TCR beta clonotypes.

V was cut by 2 bases and J by 4 bases, with 15 bases left in between. This CDR3 has 15 residues. The germline CDR1 and CDR2 sequences are SGHDT and YYEEEE. This clonotype was picked up a small number of times. As yet, its antigen is unknown. TCRdb used MiXCR to reprocess the reads, holding one entry per CDR3 protein. The sample lists about 450,000 distinct CDR3 sequences, about a third occurring once. The sequenced sample was PBMCs. The rearrangement links TRBV5-6 to TRBJ1-2; D gene uncertain. The source of this sequence is a human donor in good health (CMV status not recorded). Some clones in this sample may be carry-over from other donors' samples. The CDR3 DNA is TGTGCCAGCAGCTTTGGGTCGGACCGGGGCTATGGCTACACCTTC. Its translation: CASSFGSDRGYGYTF. Together with reference TRBV5-6 and TRBJ1-2, the CDR3 gives the full variable domain: DAGVTQSPTHLIKTRGQQVTLRCSPKSGHDTVSWYQQALGQGPQFIFQYYEEEERQRGNFPDRFSGHQFPNYSSELNVNALLLGDSALYLCASSFGSDRGYGYTFGSGTRLTVV.